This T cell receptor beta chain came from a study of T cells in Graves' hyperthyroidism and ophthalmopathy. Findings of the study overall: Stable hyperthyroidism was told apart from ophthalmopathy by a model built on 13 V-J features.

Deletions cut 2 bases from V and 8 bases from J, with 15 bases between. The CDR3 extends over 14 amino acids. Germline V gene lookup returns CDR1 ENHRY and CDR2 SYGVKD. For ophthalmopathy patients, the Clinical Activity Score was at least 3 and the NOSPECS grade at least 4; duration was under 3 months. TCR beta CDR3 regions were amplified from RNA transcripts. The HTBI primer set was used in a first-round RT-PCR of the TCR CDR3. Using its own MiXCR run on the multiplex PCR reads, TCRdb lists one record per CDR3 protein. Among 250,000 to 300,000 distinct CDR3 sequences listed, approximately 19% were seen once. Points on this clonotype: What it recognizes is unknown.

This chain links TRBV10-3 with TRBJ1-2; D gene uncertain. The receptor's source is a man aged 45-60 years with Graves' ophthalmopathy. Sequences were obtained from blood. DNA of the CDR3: TGTGCCATCAGTGAGAACGCATATCTAGGGGGCTACACCTTC. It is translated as CAISENAYLGGYTF.